One sample yielded the 10 T cell receptor beta chains listed below, sequenced in a study of T cell responses to AZD1222 COVID-19 vaccine. The protocol was immunoSEQ multiplex PCR, while the TCRdb copy is restricted to in-frame clones and leaves out a portion. The top ten clones hold roughly 0.6% of a sample with 200,000 to 300,000 clones, roughly 93% of them seen once. Source: peripheral blood, taken on day 0 of AZD1222 vaccination. These receptors all come from an adult in good health.

The gene calls are TRBV2 and TRBJ1-1; a weak D match, TRBD1 (5 bases). Germline CDR1 and CDR2: SNHLY and FYNNEI. V dropped 7 bases and J dropped 8 bases, with 20 bases sitting between them. CDR3 length: 14 residues. The CDR3 DNA reads as TGTGCCAGCAATTCAAGGTACACCCGGGGGGAAGCTTTCTTT. Residues: CASNSRYTRGEAFF.

This chain joins TRBV7-9 and TRBJ1-5; D not resolved. CDR3 length: 14 amino acids. Looked up from germline, CDR1 is SEHNR and CDR2 is FQNEAQ (reference sequence). Trimming removed 1 base at V and 5 bases at J, with 9 bases between. For the CDR3, the DNA is TGTGCCAGCAGCTTAGAGGGCAATTATCAGCCCCAGCATTTT. Protein sequence: CASSLEGNYQPQHF.

The gene calls are TRBV6-5 and TRBJ2-2; D call uncertain. Germline V gene data show CDR1 as MNHEY and CDR2 as SVGAGI. CDR3 size: 13 residues. Trimming cost V 0 bases and J 4 bases, with 3 bases left between them. DNA for the CDR3: TGTGCCAGCAGTTACTCGACCACCGGGGAGCTGTTTTTT. It encodes CASSYSTTGELFF.

The chain is built from TRBV5-4 and TRBJ1-2; 7 bases are a match to TRBD1. This CDR3 is built from 13 residues. V dropped 5 bases and J dropped 7; count of bases not matched to a gene: 8. The V gene's germline CDR1 is SGHNT and CDR2 YYREEE (reference sequence). CDR3 residues: CASRVQGGIGYTF. As DNA, the CDR3 is TGTGCCAGCAGGGTCCAGGGGGGTATTGGCTACACCTTC.

This chain links TRBV28 with TRBJ1-5, with 7 bases matching TRBD1. The CDR3 covers 13 residues. Germline trimming cut 6 bases from V and 3 bases from J; bases unmatched to any gene: 2. Germline CDR1 MDHEN, CDR2 SYDVKM. This CDR3 is CASRQGINQPQHF. As DNA, the CDR3 is TGTGCCAGCAGACAGGGGATCAATCAGCCCCAGCATTTT.

The DNA for the CDR3 is TGTGCCAGCAGCCGCGGACTAGCGGGGGGCGCTATGGAGACCCAGTACTTC. It translates to CASSRGLAGGAMETQYF. The chain combines TRBV11-2 with TRBJ2-5; 14 bases map to TRBD2. The CDR3 is 17 residues long. Trimming cost V 5 bases and J 5 bases; bases outside gene matches: 10. The germline CDR1 and CDR2 sequences are SGHAT and FQNNGV.

This chain connects TRBV4-2 to TRBJ1-1; unclear D gene. The V end was cut by 0 bases, the J end by 0 bases, with 8 bases between. Looked up from germline, CDR1 is LGHNA and CDR2 is YNFKEQ. CDR3 size: 15 residues. CDR3 coding DNA: TGTGCCAGCAGCCAAGATAGGCAGCTGAACACTGAAGCTTTCTTT. It encodes CASSQDRQLNTEAFF.

The chain combines TRBV5-1 with TRBJ2-3; tentatively, D is TRBD1 (6 bases). Per the germline V gene, CDR1 is SGHRS and CDR2 is YFSETQ. The V gene lost 4 bases and the J gene lost 2 bases, with 14 bases spanning the gap. The CDR3 contains 15 residues. The CDR3 DNA sequence: TGCGCCAGCAGCCCTCGGACAGCTTTCACAGATACGCAGTATTTT. Translated, it gives CASSPRTAFTDTQYF.

This sequence joins TRBV28 and TRBJ2-7, with 10 positions matching TRBD1. Unmatched junction bases numbered 9, after V lost 5 bases and J lost 5 bases. Germline V gives CDR1 MDHEN, CDR2 SYDVKM. The CDR3 consists of 15 residues. The CDR3 DNA reads TGTGCCAGCAGTCGAGGGGACAGGGGCGCCGACGAGCAGTACTTC. Its protein product is CASSRGDRGADEQYF.

This sequence joins TRBV7-2 and TRBJ1-2; 7 nucleotides align to TRBD1. V dropped 5 bases and J dropped 4; count of bases not matched to a gene: 10. Germline V gene lookup returns CDR1 SGHTA and CDR2 FQGNSA. The CDR3 is 15 amino acids. The CDR3 here is CASSPDRVGGYGYTF. DNA for the CDR3: TGTGCCAGCAGCCCAGACAGGGTGGGGGGCTATGGCTACACCTTC.